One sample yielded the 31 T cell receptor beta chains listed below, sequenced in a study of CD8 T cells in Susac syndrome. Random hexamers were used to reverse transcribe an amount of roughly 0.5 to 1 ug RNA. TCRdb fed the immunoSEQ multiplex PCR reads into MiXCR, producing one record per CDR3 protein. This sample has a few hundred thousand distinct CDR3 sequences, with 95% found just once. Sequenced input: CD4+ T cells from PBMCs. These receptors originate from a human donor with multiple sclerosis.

The DNA for the CDR3 is TGCAGTGCTAGAGATCGGCAGGGCGGCACTGAAGCTTTCTTT. As protein: CSARDRQGGTEAFF. V and J are TRBV20-1 and TRBJ1-1, with a weak D call TRBD1 (5 bases). The germline V and J ends were trimmed by 0 bases and 4 bases, with 12 bases remaining between them. In germline, CDR1 is DFQATT, CDR2 SNEGSKA (reference sequence). The CDR3 is 14 residues long.

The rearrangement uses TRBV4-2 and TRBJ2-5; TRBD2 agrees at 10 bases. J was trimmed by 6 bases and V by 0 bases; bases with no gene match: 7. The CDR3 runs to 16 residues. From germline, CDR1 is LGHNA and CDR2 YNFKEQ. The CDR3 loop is CASSQDRAGGLKTQYF. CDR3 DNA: TGTGCCAGCAGCCAAGATCGAGCGGGGGGGCTTAAGACCCAGTACTTC.

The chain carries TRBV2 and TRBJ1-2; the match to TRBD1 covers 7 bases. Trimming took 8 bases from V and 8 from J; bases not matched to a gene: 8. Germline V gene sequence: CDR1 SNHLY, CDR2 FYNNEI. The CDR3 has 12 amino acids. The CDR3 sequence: CASLRGPGGYTF. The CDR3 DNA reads TGTGCCAGCTTAAGGGGGCCTGGGGGCTACACCTTC.

Here the CDR3 DNA reads TGTGCCAGCAGTTTCAGCTCAGCGTCGTATGGCTACACCTTC. Its protein is CASSFSSASYGYTF. The rearrangement uses TRBV12-3 or TRBV12-4 and TRBJ1-2; no definite D call. Between the trimmed V and J ends, which lost 3 bases and 5 bases, there was a span of 13 bases. This CDR3 is 14 amino acids long.

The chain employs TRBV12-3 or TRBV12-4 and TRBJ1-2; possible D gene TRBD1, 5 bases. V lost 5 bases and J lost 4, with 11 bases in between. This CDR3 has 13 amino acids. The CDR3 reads CASSTDRVYGYTF. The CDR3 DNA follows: TGTGCCAGCAGTACCGACAGAGTCTATGGCTACACCTTC.

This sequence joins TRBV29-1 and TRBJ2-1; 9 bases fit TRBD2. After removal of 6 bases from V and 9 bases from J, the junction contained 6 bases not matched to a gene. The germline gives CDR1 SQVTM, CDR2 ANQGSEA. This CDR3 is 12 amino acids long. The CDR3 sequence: CSVSGGRIEQFF. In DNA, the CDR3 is TGCAGCGTAAGCGGGGGGCGCATTGAGCAGTTCTTC.

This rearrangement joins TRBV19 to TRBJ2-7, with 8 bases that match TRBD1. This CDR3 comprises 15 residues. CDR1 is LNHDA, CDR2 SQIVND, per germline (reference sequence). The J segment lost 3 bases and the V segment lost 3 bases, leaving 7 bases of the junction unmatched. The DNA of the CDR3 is TGTGCCAGTAGTATTCAAGGGACAGGATTCTACGAGCAGTACTTC. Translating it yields CASSIQGTGFYEQYF.

CDR3 DNA sequence: TGTGCCAGCAGCTTAATCGTGGGGACCCAGTACTTC. It is translated as CASSLIVGTQYF. The chain uses TRBV7-8 and TRBJ2-5, with D unresolved. Germline CDR1 SGHVS, CDR2 FQNEAQ. V lost 2 bases to trimming and J lost 7 bases, with 8 bases between them. This CDR3 has 12 amino acids.

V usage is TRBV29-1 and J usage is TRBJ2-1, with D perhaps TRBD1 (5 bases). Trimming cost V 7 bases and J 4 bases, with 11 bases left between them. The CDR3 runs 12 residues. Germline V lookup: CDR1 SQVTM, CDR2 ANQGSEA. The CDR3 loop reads CSGTQDYNEQFF. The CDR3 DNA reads TGCAGCGGGACACAGGATTACAATGAGCAGTTCTTC.

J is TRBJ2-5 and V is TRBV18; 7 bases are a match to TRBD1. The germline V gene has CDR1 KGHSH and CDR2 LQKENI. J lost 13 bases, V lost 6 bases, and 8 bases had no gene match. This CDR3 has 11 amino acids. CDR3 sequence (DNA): TGTGCCAGCTCTCCGGACAGGCTCATGTACTTC. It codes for CASSPDRLMYF.

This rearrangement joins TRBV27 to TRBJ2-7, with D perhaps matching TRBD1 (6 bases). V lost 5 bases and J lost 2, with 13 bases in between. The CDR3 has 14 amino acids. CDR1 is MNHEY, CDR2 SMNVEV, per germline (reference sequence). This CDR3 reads CASSLNRVAYEQYF. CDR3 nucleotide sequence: TGTGCCAGCAGTCTAAACAGGGTGGCCTACGAGCAGTACTTC.

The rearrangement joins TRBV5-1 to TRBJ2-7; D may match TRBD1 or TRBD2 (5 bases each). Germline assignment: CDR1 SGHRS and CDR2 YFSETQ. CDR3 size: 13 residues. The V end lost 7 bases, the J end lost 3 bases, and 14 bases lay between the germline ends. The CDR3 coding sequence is TGCGCCAGCTCCGGGACCGATCTCTACGAGCAGTACTTC. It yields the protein CASSGTDLYEQYF.

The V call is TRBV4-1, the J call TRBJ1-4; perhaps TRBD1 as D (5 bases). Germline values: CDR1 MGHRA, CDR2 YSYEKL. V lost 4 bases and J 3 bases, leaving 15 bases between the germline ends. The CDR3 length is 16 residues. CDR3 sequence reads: CASSPGGGLANEKLFF. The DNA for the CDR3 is TGCGCCAGCAGCCCAGGCGGGGGGTTGGCTAATGAAAAACTGTTTTTT.

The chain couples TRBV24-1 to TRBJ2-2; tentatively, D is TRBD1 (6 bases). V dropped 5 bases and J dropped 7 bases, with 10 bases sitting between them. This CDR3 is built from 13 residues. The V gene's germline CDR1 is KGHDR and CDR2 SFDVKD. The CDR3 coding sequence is TGTGCCACCAGTGTTGGGGGCAGCGGGGAGCTGTTTTTT. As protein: CATSVGGSGELFF.

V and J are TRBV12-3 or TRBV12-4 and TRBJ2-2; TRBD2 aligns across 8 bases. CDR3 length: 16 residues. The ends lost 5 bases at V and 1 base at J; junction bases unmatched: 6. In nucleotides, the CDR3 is TGTGCCAGCAGTCCCATGGGACTAGGGAACACCGGGGAGCTGTTTTTT. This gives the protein CASSPMGLGNTGELFF.

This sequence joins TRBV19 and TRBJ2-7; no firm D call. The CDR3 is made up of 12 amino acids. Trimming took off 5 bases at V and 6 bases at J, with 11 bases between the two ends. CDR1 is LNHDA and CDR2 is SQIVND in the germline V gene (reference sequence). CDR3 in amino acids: CASSETLGEQYF. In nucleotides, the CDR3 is TGTGCCAGTAGTGAGACCTTGGGCGAGCAGTACTTC.

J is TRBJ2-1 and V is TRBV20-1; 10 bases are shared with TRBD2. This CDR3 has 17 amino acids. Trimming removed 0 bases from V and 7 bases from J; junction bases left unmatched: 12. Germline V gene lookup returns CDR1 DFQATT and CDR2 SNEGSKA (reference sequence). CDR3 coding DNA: TGCAGTGCTAGAGAAGGAAGCGGGGGGGTGTCGTATAATGAGCAGTTCTTC. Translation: CSAREGSGGVSYNEQFF.

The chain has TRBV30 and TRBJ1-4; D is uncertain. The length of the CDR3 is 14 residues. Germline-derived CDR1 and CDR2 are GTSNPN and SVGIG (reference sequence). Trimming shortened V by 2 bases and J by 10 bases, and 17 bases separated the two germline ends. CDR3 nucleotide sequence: TGTGCCTGGAGTTTGGCATCCCCATCGGGAAAACTGTTTTTT. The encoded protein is CAWSLASPSGKLFF.

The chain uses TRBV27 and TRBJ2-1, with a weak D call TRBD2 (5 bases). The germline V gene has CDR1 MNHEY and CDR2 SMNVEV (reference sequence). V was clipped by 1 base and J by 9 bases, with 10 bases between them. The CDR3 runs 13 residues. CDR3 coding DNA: TGTGCCAGCAGTTTATTGGGGAGCACTGAGCAGTTCTTC. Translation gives CASSLLGSTEQFF.

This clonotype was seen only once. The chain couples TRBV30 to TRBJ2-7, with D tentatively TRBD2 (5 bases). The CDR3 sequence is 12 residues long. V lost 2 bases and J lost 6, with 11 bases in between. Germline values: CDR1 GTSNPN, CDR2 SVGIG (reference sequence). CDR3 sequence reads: CAWSIEGGEQYF. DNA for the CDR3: TGTGCCTGGAGTATAGAGGGTGGCGAGCAGTACTTC.

The CDR3 nucleotides read TGCAGCGTTGTAGGACCCCCCTCTGGGGCCAACGTCCTGACTTTC. Its translation is CSVVGPPSGANVLTF. This chain links TRBV29-1 with TRBJ2-6; D is uncertain. The CDR3 loop spans 15 amino acids. Germline values: CDR1 SQVTM, CDR2 ANQGSEA. The V and J ends lost 4 bases and 0 bases respectively, with 10 bases between them.

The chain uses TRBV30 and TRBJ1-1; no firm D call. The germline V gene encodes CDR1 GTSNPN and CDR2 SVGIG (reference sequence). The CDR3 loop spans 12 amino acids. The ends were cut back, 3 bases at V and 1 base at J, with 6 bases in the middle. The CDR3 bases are TGTGCCTGGAGCGAGGGGAACACTGAAGCTTTCTTT. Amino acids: CAWSEGNTEAFF.

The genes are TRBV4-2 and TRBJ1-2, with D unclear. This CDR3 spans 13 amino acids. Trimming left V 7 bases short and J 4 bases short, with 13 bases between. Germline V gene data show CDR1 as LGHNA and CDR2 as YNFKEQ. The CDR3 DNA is TGTGCCAGCACCGGATTTGACGGCTATGGCTACACCTTC. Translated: CASTGFDGYGYTF.

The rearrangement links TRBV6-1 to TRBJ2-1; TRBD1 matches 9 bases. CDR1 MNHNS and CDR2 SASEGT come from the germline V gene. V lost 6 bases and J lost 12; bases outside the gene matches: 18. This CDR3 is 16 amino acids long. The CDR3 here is CASSRTRDRADGGQFF. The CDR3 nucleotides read TGTGCCAGCAGCCGAACCCGGGACAGGGCCGACGGGGGGCAGTTCTTC.

The CDR3 coding sequence is TGCAGTGCTAAAGGACAGGGCTATAATTCACCCCTCCACTTT. Its protein product is CSAKGQGYNSPLHF. The chain combines TRBV20-1 with TRBJ1-6, with 8 bases identical to TRBD1. The CDR3 is 14 amino acids. V gave up 4 bases and J gave up 3 bases; unmatched junction bases: 2. The germline CDR1 and CDR2 sequences are DFQATT and SNEGSKA (reference sequence).

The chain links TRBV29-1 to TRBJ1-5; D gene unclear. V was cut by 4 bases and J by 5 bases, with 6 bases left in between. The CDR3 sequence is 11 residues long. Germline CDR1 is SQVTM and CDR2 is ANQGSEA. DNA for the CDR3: TGCAGCGTTGGTGACGATCAGCCCCAGCATTTT. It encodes CSVGDDQPQHF.

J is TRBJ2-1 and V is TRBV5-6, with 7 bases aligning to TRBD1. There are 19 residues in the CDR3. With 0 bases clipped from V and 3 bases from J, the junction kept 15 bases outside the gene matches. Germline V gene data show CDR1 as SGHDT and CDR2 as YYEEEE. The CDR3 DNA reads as TGTGCCAGCAGCTTGGTAGGGACAGTGACTCCAATCCACTACAATGAGCAGTTCTTC. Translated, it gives CASSLVGTVTPIHYNEQFF. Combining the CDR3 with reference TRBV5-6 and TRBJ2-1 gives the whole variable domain DAGVTQSPTHLIKTRGQQVTLRCSPKSGHDTVSWYQQALGQGPQFIFQYYEEEERQRGNFPDRFSGHQFPNYSSELNVNALLLGDSALYLCASSLVGTVTPIHYNEQFFGPGTRLTVL.

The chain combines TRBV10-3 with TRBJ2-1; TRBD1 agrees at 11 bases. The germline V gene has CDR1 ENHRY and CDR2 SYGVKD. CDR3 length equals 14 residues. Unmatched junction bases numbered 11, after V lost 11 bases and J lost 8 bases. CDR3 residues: CASQRDRGSDEQFF. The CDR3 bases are TGTGCCTCACAGAGGGACAGGGGGTCGGATGAGCAGTTCTTC.

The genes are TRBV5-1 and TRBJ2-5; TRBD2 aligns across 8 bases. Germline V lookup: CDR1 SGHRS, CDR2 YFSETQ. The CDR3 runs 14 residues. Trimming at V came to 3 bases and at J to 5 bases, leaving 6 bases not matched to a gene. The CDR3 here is CASSSAGVWETQYF. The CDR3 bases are TGCGCCAGCAGCTCAGCGGGAGTTTGGGAGACCCAGTACTTC. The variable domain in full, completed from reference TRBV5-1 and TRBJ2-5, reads KAGVTQTPRYLIKTRGQQVTLSCSPISGHRSVSWYQQTPGQGLQFLFEYFSETQRNKGNFPGRFSGRQFSNSRSEMNVSTLELGDSALYLCASSSAGVWETQYFGPGTRLLVL.

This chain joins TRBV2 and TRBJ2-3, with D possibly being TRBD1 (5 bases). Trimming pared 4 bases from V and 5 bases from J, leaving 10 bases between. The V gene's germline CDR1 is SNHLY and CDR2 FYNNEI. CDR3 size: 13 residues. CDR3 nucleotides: TGTGCCAGCAGTGTCCGGCAGGGAGATACGCAGTATTTT. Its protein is CASSVRQGDTQYF. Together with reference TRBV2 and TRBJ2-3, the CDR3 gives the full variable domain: EPEVTQTPSHQVTQMGQEVILRCVPISNHLYFYWYRQILGQKVEFLVSFYNNEISEKSEIFDDQFSVERPDGSNFTLKIRSTKLEDSAMYFCASSVRQGDTQYFGPGTRLTVL.

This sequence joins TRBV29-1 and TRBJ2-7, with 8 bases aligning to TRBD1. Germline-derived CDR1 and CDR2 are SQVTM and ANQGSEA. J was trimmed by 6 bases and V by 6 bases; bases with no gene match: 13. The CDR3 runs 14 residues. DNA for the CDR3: TGCAGCGTCGCGAGACAGGGGTATCACGCCGAGCAGTACTTC. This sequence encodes CSVARQGYHAEQYF.